This TCR beta chain was captured in a study of siplizumab effects on memory and regulatory T cells. The method was immunoSEQ multiplex PCR; TCRdb's version includes in-frame clones alone and lacks a portion of them. The top ten clones hold roughly 14% of a sample with 87,000 or so clones, 85% to 90% of them seen once. Trimming stripped 8 bases from V and 9 bases from J, with 23 bases between. From germline, CDR1 is SNHLY and CDR2 FYNNEI. The CDR3 loop spans 15 amino acids. The rearrangement uses TRBV2 and TRBJ1-5, with D tentatively TRBD1 (5 bases). The sample comprised CD4+ T cells sorted from blood. The sequence was collected from a human donor in good health. In nucleotides, the CDR3 is TGTGCCAGCGGAGAGCGGGACGGGCTATTTTCGCCCCAGCATTTT. As protein: CASGERDGLFSPQHF.